The 3 T cell receptor beta chains below come from one sample, sequenced in a study of T-cell memory formation after mild COVID-19 (dated by TCRdb to the early 2020s). The library was produced with 5' RACE. Sequenced using an Illumina NovaSeq 6000. TCRdb trimmed the raw reads at Q25, called clones with MiXCR and kept productive beta chains. Rows are unified per CDR3 protein, each entry keeping the most common DNA and genes. The sample contains 250,000 to 300,000 distinct CDR3 sequences, about a sixth of them found a single time. Roughly 24% of the sample goes to the ten largest clones. The source material was PBMCs or a T cell subset sorted from them (not recorded which). The receptors shown here come from a man between 18 and 29 years old who had mild COVID-19 (a few samples of this study predate the infection). The sample titles of this study are shuffled in the database, so cell type and time point are left out; the donor was told from shared clones.

The chain couples TRBV12-3 or TRBV12-4 to TRBJ1-1; tentative D call: TRBD1 (6 bases). V was clipped by 6 bases and J by 4 bases, with 21 bases between them. This CDR3 comprises 16 residues. The CDR3 loop reads CASSRQATGRATEAFF. CDR3 nucleotides: TGTGCCAGCAGCCGACAAGCGACAGGCCGGGCCACTGAAGCTTTCTTT.

The chain recombines TRBV4-3 with TRBJ1-2; D unresolved. V lost 2 bases, J lost 2 bases, and 9 bases lay in between. The CDR3 has 14 amino acids. Germline V gene sequence: CDR1 LGHNA, CDR2 YSLEER. DNA of the CDR3: TGCGCCAGCAGCCAATTGGTGAAAAACTATGGCTACACCTTC. Amino acids: CASSQLVKNYGYTF.

This chain uses TRBV6-6 with TRBJ1-6; D ambiguous. Trimming stripped 8 bases from V and 0 bases from J, with 8 bases between. CDR1 MNHNY and CDR2 SVGAGI come from the germline V gene (reference sequence). The CDR3 runs to 14 residues. The CDR3 DNA is TGTGCCAGCGGTTCCCTCTCCTATAATTCACCCCTCCACTTT. It translates to CASGSLSYNSPLHF.